Listed here are 13 T cell receptor beta chains from one sample, sequenced in a study of CXCR3-negative and CXCR3-positive naive CD8 T cells. TRB cDNA was prepared as libraries by UMI-labeled 5' RACE. Reprocessing the 5' RACE reads, TCRdb reports a single entry for every CDR3 protein and omits DNA. The sample table includes 55,000 to 65,000 distinct CDR3 sequences. Sequenced: naive CXCR3- CD8+ T cells from blood. Subset here: CD45RO-CCR7+CD27+CD95- naive CD8+ T cells lacking CXCR3 (TNR3-). The receptors stem from a human donor in good health. Some clones in this sample may be carry-over from other donors' samples.

The J gene is TRBJ2-2, the V gene TRBV7-6; TCRdb gives TRBD1 as the D gene, but with no DNA this cannot be confirmed. The CDR3 has 15 amino acids. Germline-derived CDR1 and CDR2 are SGHVS and FNYEAQ. Here the CDR3 reads CASSRTGGSTGELFF.

This sequence joins TRBV4-1 and TRBJ2-2; TCRdb's D call, TRBD1, is unchecked because there is no DNA. From germline, CDR1 is MGHRA and CDR2 YSYEKL. This CDR3 region has 14 residues. The CDR3 is CASSPGQGTGELFF.

The J gene is TRBJ2-7, the V gene TRBV29-1. Germline V gene data show CDR1 as SQVTM and CDR2 as ANQGSEA. The CDR3 covers 15 residues. The CDR3 here is CSVGSQLDITYEQYF.

The V gene is TRBV28, the J gene TRBJ2-7; the D call from TCRdb, TRBD1, cannot be confirmed without DNA. The CDR3 length is 17 residues. Germline CDR1 MDHEN, CDR2 SYDVKM. Here the CDR3 reads CASTTWPQGVSSYEQYF.

The J gene is TRBJ2-1, the V gene TRBV29-1; no DNA is available, so the TRBD2 call from TCRdb remains unchecked. The V gene's germline CDR1 is SQVTM and CDR2 ANQGSEA. This CDR3 is 18 amino acids long. The chain's CDR3 is CSVEDYSGGTNSYNEQFF.

This chain connects TRBV7-6 to TRBJ2-3; with no DNA, the TCRdb D assignment of TRBD1 cannot be verified. CDR1 SGHVS and CDR2 FNYEAQ come from the germline V gene. This CDR3 spans 14 amino acids. The CDR3 sequence is CASSPMGGFDTQYF.

The V call is TRBV29-1, the J call TRBJ2-7; without DNA, the TCRdb call of TRBD1 cannot be checked. The CDR3 is made up of 16 amino acids. Germline lookup yields CDR1 SQVTM and CDR2 ANQGSEA. CDR3: CSVEGLGGHATYEQYF.

The V call is TRBV7-6, the J call TRBJ2-3. This CDR3 has 12 residues. Germline assignment: CDR1 SGHVS and CDR2 FNYEAQ. The CDR3 reads CASSSITDTQYF.

The V and J genes are TRBV6-2 or TRBV6-3 and TRBJ2-5; the D call from TCRdb, TRBD1, cannot be confirmed without DNA. Germline V CDR1 and CDR2: MNHEY, SVGEGT. The CDR3 runs 14 residues. Here the CDR3 reads CASSKTGPRETQYF.

V gene TRBV28 combines with J gene TRBJ2-5; TCRdb's assignment of TRBD1 cannot be checked, as there is no DNA. Germline V gene data show CDR1 as MDHEN and CDR2 as SYDVKM. This CDR3 is 15 amino acids long. CDR3 region: CASNLLLGAGETQYF.

This chain joins TRBV14 and TRBJ2-5; without DNA, the TCRdb call of TRBD2 cannot be checked. The germline CDR1 and CDR2 sequences are SGHDN and FVKESK. The CDR3 loop spans 15 amino acids. The CDR3 here is CASSQGLAGGETQYF.

The rearrangement links TRBV28 to TRBJ2-4; the TCRdb call, TRBD1, lacks DNA for checking. Germline V CDR1 and CDR2: MDHEN, SYDVKM. CDR3 length: 16 amino acids. This chain's CDR3 is CASRGVKEWAKNIQYF.

The chain combines TRBV6-6 with TRBJ2-1. This CDR3 region has 16 residues. Germline V lookup: CDR1 MNHNY, CDR2 SVGAGI (reference sequence). The CDR3 region is CASSYPSGFVESEQFF.